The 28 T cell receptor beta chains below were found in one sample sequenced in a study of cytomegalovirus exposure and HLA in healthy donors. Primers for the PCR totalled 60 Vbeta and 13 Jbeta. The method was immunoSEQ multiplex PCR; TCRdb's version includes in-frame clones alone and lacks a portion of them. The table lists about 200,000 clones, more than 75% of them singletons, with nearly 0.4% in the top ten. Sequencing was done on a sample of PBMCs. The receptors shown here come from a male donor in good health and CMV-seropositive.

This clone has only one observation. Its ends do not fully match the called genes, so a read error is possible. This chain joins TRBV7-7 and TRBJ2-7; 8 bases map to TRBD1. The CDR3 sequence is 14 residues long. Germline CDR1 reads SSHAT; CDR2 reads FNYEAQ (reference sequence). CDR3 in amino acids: CASSPASGGLEQYF. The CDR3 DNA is TGTGCTAGCAGCCCGGCGTCAGGGGGCCTCGAGCAGTACTTC.

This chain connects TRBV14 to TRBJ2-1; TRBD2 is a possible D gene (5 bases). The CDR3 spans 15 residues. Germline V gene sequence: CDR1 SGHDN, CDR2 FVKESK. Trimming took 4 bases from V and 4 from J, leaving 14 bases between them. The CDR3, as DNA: TGTGCCAGCAGCCCCCTCGACGGGGAGTACAATGAGCAGTTCTTC. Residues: CASSPLDGEYNEQFF.

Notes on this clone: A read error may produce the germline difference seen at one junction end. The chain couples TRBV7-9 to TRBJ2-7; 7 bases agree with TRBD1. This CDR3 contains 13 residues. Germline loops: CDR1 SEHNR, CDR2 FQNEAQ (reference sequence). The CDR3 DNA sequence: TGTTCCAGCAGCCGGGACAGAACCTACGAGCAGTACTTC. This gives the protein CSSSRDRTYEQYF.

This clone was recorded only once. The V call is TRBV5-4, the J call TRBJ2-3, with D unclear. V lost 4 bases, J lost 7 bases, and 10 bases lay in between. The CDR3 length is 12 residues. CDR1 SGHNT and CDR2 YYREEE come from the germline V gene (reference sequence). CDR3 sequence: CASSPRSNTQYF. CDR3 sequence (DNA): TGTGCCAGCAGCCCCCGGAGCAATACGCAGTATTTT.

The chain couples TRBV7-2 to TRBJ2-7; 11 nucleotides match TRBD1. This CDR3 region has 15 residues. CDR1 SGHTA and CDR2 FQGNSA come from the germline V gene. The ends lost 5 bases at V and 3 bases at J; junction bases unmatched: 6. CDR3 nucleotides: TGTGCCAGCAGCCCGCCGGACAGGGGGCTCTACGAGCAGTACTTC. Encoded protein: CASSPPDRGLYEQYF.

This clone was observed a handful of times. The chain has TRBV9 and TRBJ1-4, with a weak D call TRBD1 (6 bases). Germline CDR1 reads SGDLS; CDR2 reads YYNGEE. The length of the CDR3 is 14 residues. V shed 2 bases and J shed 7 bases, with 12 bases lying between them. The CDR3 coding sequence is TGTGCCAGCAGCGTCGGGGGGCGGAGTGAAAAACTGTTTTTT. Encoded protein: CASSVGGRSEKLFF. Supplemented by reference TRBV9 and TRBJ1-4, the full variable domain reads DSGVTQTPKHLITATGQRVTLRCSPRSGDLSVYWYQQSLDQGLQFLIQYYNGEERAKGNILERFSAQQFPDLHSELNLSSLELGDSALYFCASSVGGRSEKLFFGSGTQLSVL.

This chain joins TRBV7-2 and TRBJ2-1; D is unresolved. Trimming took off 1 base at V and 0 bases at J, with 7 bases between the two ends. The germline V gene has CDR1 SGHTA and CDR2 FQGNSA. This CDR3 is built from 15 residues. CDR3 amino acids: CASSLVADSYNEQFF. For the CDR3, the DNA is TGTGCCAGCAGCTTAGTCGCGGACTCCTACAATGAGCAGTTCTTC.

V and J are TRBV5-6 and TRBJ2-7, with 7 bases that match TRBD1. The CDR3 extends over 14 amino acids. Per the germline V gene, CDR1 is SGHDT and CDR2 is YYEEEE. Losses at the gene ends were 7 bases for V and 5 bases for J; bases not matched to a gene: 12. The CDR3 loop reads CASCRGGLWDEQYF. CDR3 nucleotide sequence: TGTGCCAGCTGCAGAGGGGGCTTATGGGACGAGCAGTACTTC.

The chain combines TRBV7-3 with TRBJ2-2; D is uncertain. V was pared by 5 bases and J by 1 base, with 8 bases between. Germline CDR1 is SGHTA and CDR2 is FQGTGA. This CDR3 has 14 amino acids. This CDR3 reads CASSRDLNTGELFF. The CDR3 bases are TGTGCCAGCAGCCGAGACTTGAACACCGGGGAGCTGTTTTTT.

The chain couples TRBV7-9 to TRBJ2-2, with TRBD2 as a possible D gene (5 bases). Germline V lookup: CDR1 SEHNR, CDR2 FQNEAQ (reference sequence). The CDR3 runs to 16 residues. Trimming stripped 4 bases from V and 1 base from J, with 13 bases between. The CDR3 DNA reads TGTGCCAGCAGCTCACAACCGGGGTTGAACACCGGGGAGCTGTTTTTT. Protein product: CASSSQPGLNTGELFF.

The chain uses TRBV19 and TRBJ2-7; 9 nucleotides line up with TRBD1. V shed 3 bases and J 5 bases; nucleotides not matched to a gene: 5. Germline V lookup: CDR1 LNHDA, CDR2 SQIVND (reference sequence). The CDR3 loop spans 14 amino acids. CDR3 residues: CASSIRDRDHEQYF. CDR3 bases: TGTGCCAGTAGTATCCGGGACAGGGACCACGAGCAGTACTTC.

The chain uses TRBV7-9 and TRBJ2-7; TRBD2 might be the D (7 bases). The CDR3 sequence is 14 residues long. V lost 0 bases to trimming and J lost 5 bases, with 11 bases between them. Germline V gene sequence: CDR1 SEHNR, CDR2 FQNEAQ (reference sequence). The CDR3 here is CASSLAGGGHEQYF. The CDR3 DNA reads TGTGCCAGCAGCTTAGCTGGGGGGGGGCACGAGCAGTACTTC.

CDR3 nucleotide sequence: TGTGCCAGCAGTTCCTGGACTAGCGGCTCCTACGAGCAGTACTTC. Encoded protein: CASSSWTSGSYEQYF. The chain joins TRBV28 to TRBJ2-7, with TRBD2 matching 10 bases. The CDR3 covers 15 residues. V dropped 4 bases and J dropped 0; count of bases not matched to a gene: 3. Germline V CDR1 and CDR2: MDHEN, SYDVKM.

The CDR3 DNA sequence: TGTGCCAGCAGTTTGTCCCGTAACTATGGCTACACCTTC. Its protein product is CASSLSRNYGYTF. This chain connects TRBV27 to TRBJ1-2; D gene unclear. In germline, CDR1 is MNHEY, CDR2 SMNVEV (reference sequence). Trimming left V 3 bases short and J 1 base short, with 6 bases between. This CDR3 has 13 residues.

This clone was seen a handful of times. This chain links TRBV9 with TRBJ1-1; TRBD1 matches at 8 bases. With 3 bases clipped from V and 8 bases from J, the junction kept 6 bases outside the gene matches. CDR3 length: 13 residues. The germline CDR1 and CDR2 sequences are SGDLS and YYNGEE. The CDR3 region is CASSGPRGQEAFF. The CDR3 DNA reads TGTGCCAGCAGCGGTCCCAGGGGGCAGGAAGCTTTCTTT.

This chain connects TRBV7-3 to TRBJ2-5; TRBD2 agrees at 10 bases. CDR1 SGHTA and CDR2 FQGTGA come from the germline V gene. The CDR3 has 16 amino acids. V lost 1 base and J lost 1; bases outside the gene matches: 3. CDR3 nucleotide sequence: TGTGCCAGCAGCTTAATTGGGACTAGCGCCCAAGAGACCCAGTACTTC. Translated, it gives CASSLIGTSAQETQYF.

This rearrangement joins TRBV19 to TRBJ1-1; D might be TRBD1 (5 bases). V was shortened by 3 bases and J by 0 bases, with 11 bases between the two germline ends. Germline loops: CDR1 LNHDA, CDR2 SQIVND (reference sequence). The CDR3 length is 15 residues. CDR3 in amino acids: CASSIGALMNTEAFF. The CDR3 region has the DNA TGTGCCAGTAGTATTGGGGCATTAATGAACACTGAAGCTTTCTTT.

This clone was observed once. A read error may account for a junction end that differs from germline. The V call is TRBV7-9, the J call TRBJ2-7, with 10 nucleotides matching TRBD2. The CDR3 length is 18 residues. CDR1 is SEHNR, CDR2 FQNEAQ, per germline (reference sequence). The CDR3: CSSSASLSGRSRSYEQYF. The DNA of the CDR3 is TGTTCCAGCAGCGCATCACTTAGCGGGAGGTCAAGGTCCTACGAGCAGTACTTC.

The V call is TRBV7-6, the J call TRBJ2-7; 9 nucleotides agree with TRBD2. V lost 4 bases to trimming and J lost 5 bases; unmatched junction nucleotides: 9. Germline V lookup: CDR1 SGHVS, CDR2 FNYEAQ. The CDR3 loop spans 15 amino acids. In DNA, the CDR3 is TGTGCCAGCAGCTGGGAGGCGGGAGGGTCACACGAGCAGTACTTC. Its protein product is CASSWEAGGSHEQYF.

The CDR3 DNA sequence: TGCACCCCGAAAGAACTAGCGGGAGTCACCTACAATGAGCAGTTCTTC. As protein: CTPKELAGVTYNEQFF. The rearrangement links TRBV1 to TRBJ2-1; the table calls TRBD2, which could not be checked here. TRBV1 is a listed pseudogene. The length of the CDR3 is 16 residues.

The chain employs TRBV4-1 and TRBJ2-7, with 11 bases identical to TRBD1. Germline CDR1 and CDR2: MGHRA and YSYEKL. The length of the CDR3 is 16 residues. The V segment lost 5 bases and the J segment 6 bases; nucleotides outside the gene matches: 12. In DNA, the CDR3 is TGCGCCAGCAGCATAACTATCCGGGACAGGGGGTTCGAGCAGTACTTC. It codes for CASSITIRDRGFEQYF.

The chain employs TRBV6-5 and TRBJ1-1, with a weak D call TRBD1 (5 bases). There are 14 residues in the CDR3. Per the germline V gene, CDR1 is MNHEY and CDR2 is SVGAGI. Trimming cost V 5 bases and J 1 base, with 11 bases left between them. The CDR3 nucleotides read TGTGCCAGCAGTCCACAGGTCTCGAACACTGAAGCTTTCTTT. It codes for CASSPQVSNTEAFF.

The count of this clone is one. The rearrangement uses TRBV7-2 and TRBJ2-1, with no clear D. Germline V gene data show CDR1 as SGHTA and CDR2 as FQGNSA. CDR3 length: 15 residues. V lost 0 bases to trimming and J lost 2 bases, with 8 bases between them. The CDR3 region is CASSLASNAYNEQFF. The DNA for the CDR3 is TGTGCCAGCAGCTTAGCCTCTAACGCCTACAATGAGCAGTTCTTC.

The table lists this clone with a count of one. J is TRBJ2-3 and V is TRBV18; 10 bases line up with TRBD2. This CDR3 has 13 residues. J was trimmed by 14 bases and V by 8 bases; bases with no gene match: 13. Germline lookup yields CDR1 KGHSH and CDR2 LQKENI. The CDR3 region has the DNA TGTGCCAGCACGCCCGGACTAGCGGAAGTTCCGTATTTT. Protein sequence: CASTPGLAEVPYF. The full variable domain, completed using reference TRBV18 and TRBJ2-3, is NAGVMQNPRHLVRRRGQEARLRCSPMKGHSHVYWYRQLPEEGLKFMVYLQKENIIDESGMPKERFSAEFPKEGPSILRIQQVVRGDSAAYFCASTPGLAEVPYFGPGTRLTVL.

The CDR3 sequence: CASSGYQGVRETQYF. The CDR3 nucleotides are TGTGCCAGCAGTGGCTATCAGGGGGTAAGGGAGACCCAGTACTTC. The chain uses TRBV9 and TRBJ2-5; TRBD1 aligns across 7 bases. Unmatched junction bases numbered 12, after V lost 5 bases and J lost 5 bases. This CDR3 is 15 amino acids long. Germline CDR1 is SGDLS and CDR2 is YYNGEE.

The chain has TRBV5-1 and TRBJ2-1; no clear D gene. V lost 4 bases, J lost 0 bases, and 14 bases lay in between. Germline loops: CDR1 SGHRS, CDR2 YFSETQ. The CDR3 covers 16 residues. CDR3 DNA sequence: TGCGCCAGCAGCAGTCCTGGCGGTGTCTCCTACAATGAGCAGTTCTTC. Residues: CASSSPGGVSYNEQFF.

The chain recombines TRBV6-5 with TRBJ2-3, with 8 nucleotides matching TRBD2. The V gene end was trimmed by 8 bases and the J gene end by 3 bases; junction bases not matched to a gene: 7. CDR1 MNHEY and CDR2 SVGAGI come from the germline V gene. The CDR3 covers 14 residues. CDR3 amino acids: CASSQRGRTDTQYF. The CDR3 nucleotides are TGTGCCAGCTCTCAGCGGGGGCGAACAGATACGCAGTATTTT.

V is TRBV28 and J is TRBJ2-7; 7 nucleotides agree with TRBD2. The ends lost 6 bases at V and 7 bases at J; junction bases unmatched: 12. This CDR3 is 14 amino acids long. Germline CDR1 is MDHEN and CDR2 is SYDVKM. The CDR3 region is CASSPPSGGREQYF. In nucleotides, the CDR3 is TGTGCCAGCAGCCCCCCCTCTGGCGGGAGAGAGCAGTACTTC.